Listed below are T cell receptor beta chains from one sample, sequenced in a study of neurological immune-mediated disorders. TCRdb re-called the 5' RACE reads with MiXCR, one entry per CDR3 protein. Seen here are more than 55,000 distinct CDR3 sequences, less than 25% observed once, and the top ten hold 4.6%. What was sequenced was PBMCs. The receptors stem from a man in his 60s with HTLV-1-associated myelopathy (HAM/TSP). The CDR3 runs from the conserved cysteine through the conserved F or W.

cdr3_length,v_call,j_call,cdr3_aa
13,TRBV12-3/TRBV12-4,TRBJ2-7,CASSSRQGMEQYF
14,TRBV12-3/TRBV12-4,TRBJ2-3,CASSPSGSVDTQYF
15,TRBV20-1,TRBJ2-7,CSAPLWTSANYEQYF
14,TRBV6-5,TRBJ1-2,CASSDTGGRRGYTF
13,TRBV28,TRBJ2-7,CASSLGGGEEQYF
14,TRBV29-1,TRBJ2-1,CSVEGGSSGAPQFF
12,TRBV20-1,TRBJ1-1,CSTGRANTEAFF
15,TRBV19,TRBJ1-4,CASRAQQGMNEKLFF
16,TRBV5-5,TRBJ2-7,CASSFKASKESYEQYF
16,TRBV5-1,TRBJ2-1,CASSLARSRGFSEQFF
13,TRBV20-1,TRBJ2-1,CSAIPGADNEQFF
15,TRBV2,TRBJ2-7,CASSGYGGSVWEQYF
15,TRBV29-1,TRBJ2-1,CSVDDPGGAYNEQFF
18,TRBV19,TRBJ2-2,CASSQRLGWRDYTGELFF
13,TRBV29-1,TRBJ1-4,CSVSGTGNEKLFF
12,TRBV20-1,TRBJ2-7,CSARRGVYEQYF
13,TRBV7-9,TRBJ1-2,CASRNMGGYGYTF